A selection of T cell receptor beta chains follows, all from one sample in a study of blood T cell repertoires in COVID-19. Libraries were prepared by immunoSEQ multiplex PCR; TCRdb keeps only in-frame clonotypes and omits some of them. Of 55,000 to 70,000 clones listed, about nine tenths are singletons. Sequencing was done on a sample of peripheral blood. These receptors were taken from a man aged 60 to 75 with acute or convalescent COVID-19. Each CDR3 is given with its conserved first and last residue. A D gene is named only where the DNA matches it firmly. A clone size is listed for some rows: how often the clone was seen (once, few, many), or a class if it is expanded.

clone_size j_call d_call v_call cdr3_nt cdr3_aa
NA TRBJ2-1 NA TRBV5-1 TGCGCCAGCAGCAAAGAGCGGATCTACAATGAGCAGTTCTTC CASSKERIYNEQFF
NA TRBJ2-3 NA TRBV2 TGTGCCAGCAGCCCCCCCTTTACAGATACGCAGTATTTT CASSPPFTDTQYF
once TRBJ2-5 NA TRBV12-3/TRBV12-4 TGTGCCAGCAGTTTAGGGGTCTTGAGGAACCAGTACTTC CASSLGVLRNQYF
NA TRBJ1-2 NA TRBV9 TGTGCCAGCACCGGACGGAACAGGCGAAGTGGCTACACCTTC CASTGRNRRSGYTF
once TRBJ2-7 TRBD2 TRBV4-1 TGCGCCAGCAGCCATCTAGCGGGAGAAACCGAGCAGTACTTC CASSHLAGETEQYF
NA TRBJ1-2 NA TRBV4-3 TGCGCCAGCAGCCAGAACATCGGGTCCGGGACATCTAACTATGGCTACACCTTC CASSQNIGSGTSNYGYTF
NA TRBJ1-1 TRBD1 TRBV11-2 TGTGCCAGCAGCTTAGGTCGTTGGGACAGTATGAACACTGAAGCTTTCTTT CASSLGRWDSMNTEAFF
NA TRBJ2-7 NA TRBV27 TGTGCCAGCAGTTTTGGTCCTAGCTCCTACGAGCAGTACTTC CASSFGPSSYEQYF
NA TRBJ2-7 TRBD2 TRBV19 TGTGCCAGTAGCTCAGGGACTAGCGGACCCTACGAGCAGTACTTC CASSSGTSGPYEQYF
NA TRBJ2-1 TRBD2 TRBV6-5 TGTGCCAGCAGTCTCGGGACTAGGGGGTACAATGAGCAGTTCTTC CASSLGTRGYNEQFF
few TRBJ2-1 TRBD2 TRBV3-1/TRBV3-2 TGTGCCAGCAGCCCGGGACTAGCGGGAGGGTTTAATGAGCAGTTCTTC CASSPGLAGGFNEQFF
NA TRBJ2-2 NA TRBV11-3 TGTGCCAGCAGCTTAATCAGGGCCGACGGGGAGCTGTTTTTT CASSLIRADGELFF
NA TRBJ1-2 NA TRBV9 TGTGCCAGCAGCGTAGGGACAGACTATGGCTACACCTTC CASSVGTDYGYTF
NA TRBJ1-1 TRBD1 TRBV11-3 TGTGCCAGCAGCCACGACAGGGTCACTGAAGCTTTCTTT CASSHDRVTEAFF
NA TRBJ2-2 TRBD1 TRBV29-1 TGCAGCGCGGATTTAGACAGGGGAGGATTCGGGACCGGGGAGCTGTTTTTT CSADLDRGGFGTGELFF
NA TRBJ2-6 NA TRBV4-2 TGTGCCAGCAGCCAAGCCCAGGGCTCTGGGGCCAACGTCCTGACTTTC CASSQAQGSGANVLTF
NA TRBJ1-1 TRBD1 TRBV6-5 TGTGCCAGCAGTTACTCGACAGGGTGGCAGGGCACTGAAGCTTTCTTT CASSYSTGWQGTEAFF
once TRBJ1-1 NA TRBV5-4 TGTGCCAGCAGCTTCCGCCGGGAAAACACTGAAGCTTTCTTT CASSFRRENTEAFF
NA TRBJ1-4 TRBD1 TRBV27 TGTGCCAGCAGTTCCCGACAGGGAGGAAATGAAAAACTGTTTTTT CASSSRQGGNEKLFF
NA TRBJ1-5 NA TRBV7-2 TGTGCCAGCACTACATTACAGGGCGGAAATCAGCCCCAGCATTTT CASTTLQGGNQPQHF
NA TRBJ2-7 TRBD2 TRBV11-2 TGTGCCAGCAGCTCCCTGGTTAGCGGGTCCAAGACCCCCTACGAGCAGTACTTC CASSSLVSGSKTPYEQYF
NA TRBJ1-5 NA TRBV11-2 TGTGCCAGCAGCCCCGACAGAGATCAGCCCCAGCATTTT CASSPDRDQPQHF
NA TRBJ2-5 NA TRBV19 TGTGCCAGTAGTATCAGCGCCCGCGAGACCCAGTACTTC CASSISARETQYF
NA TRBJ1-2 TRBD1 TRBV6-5 TGTGCCAGCAGGACTCCCGGGACAGGGGCGGCCGGCTACACCTTC CASRTPGTGAAGYTF
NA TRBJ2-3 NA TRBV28 TGTGCCATTTCAGGGAGCACAGATACGCAGTATTTT CAISGSTDTQYF
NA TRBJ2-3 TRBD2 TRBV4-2 TGTGCCAGCAGCCAAGGAGGCGGGAGCACCACAGATACGCAGTATTTT CASSQGGGSTTDTQYF
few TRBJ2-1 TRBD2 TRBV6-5 TGTGCCAGCAGTTACTCGACGAGCGGGAGTCCCAATGAGCAGTTCTTC CASSYSTSGSPNEQFF
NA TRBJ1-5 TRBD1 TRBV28 TGTGCCAGCAGTGGGCCCGGGACAGGGTCCTATCAGCCCCAGCATTTT CASSGPGTGSYQPQHF
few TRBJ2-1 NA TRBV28 TGTGCCAGCACCGAGGTGCCCGAGAGGGACAATGAGCAGTTCTTC CASTEVPERDNEQFF
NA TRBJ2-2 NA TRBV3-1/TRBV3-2 TGTGCCAGCAGCTTCTCGGGATGGGACACCGGGGAGCTGTTTTTT CASSFSGWDTGELFF
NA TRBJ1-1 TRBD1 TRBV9 TGTGCCAGCAGCCCGGGGGACAGAGGGTGGACTGAAGCTTTCTTT CASSPGDRGWTEAFF
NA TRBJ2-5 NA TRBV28 TGTGCCAGCAGCTTCGGAGGGAGTGGGGAGACCCAGTACTTC CASSFGGSGETQYF
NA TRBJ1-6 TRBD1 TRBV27 TGTGCCAGCAGTTTAAGGGGCCGGGACAGGGCCTATAATTCACCCCTCCACTTT CASSLRGRDRAYNSPLHF
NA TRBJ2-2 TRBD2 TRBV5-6 TGTGCCAGCAGGGGGTTTAGCGGGAGTGGTCCCGGGGAGCTGTTTTTT CASRGFSGSGPGELFF
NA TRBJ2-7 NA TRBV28 TGTGCCAGCAGACCACGGTACAGCTCCTACGAGCAGTACTTC CASRPRYSSYEQYF
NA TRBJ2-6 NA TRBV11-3 TGTGCCAGCAGCCCGTTGTCCGGGGCCAACGTCCTGACTTTC CASSPLSGANVLTF
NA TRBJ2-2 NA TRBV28 TGTGCCAGCAGGTTAGGGGGGACCGGGGAGCTGTTTTTT CASRLGGTGELFF
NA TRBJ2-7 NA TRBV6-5 TGTGCCAGCAGTTTCGACTTCACGGGTTCGTCCGAGCAGTACTTC CASSFDFTGSSEQYF
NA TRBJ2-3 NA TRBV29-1 TGCAGCGTTGAAACCGCCAGGGGAGGCACAGATACGCAGTATTTT CSVETARGGTDTQYF
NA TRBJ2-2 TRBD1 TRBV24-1 TGTGCCACCAGTGATTTAAAGGCCGGACAGGGGGTGACCGGGGAGCTGTTTTTT CATSDLKAGQGVTGELFF
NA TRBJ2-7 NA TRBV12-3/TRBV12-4 TGTGCCAGCAGTCCGTCCTACGAGCAGTACTTC CASSPSYEQYF
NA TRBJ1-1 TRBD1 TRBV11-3 TGTGCCAGCAGCTTCCTAAGTGGACAGGGCGCTGAAGCTTTCTTT CASSFLSGQGAEAFF
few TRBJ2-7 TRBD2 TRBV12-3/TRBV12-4 TGTGCCAGCAGAGGACTAGCGTCCTACGAGCAGTACTTC CASRGLASYEQYF
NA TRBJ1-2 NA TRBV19 TGTGCCAGTAACCCTTTTGGGGGGAGGTATGGCTACACCTTC CASNPFGGRYGYTF
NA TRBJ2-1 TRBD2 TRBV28 TGTGCCAGCAGTTCATATTCCTTCGGACTAGCGGGACCCAATGAGCAGTTCTTC CASSSYSFGLAGPNEQFF
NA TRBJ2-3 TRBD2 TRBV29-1 TGCAGCGTTGCCCAGACGGTCGGGCTAGCGGGAAAGGAAACAGATACGCAGTATTTT CSVAQTVGLAGKETDTQYF
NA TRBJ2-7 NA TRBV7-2 TGTGCCAGCAGCTCGACTCCGGCGCGCAGCTCCTACGAGCAGTACTTC CASSSTPARSSYEQYF
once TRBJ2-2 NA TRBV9 TGTGCCAGCAGCCCTTTAGGGGTCAACACCGGGGAGCTGTTTTTT CASSPLGVNTGELFF
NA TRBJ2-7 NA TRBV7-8 TGTGCCAGCAGCTTAGGGCTAGGAGGCTACGAGCAGTACTTC CASSLGLGGYEQYF